A selection of T cell receptor beta chains follows, all from one sample in a study of identifying expanded T cells in peripheral blood. Here immunoSEQ multiplex PCR was the method, and the copy in TCRdb shows in-frame clones only, minus some. The table shows around 56,000 clones, with around 81% occurring only once. Specimen: blood. These receptors were obtained from a person aged 18-70 years in good health. The CDR3 runs from the conserved cysteine through the conserved F or W. A D gene is named only where the DNA matches it firmly. The size of a clone is reported for some rows only, either as once, few or many, or as a class for expanded clones.

TRBJ2-7	TRBV29-1	NA	NA	TGCAGCGTAGACACAGGGAGCACCTACGAGCAGTACTTC	CSVDTGSTYEQYF
TRBJ1-4	TRBV7-2	NA	NA	TGTGCCAGCGCCATAGGGACGACCCTGGGAACTAATGAAAAACTGTTTTTT	CASAIGTTLGTNEKLFF
TRBJ1-1	TRBV6-5	NA	NA	TGTGCCAGCAGTTGGCGGGGAGATAACACTGAAGCTTTCTTT	CASSWRGDNTEAFF
TRBJ1-1	TRBV9	NA	TRBD1	TGTGCCAGCAGCGAGGGGACAGGGCCAAGGACTGAAGCTTTCTTT	CASSEGTGPRTEAFF
TRBJ1-2	TRBV30	NA	NA	TGTGCCTGTTCTGAGGAGGGATGGGACTATGGCTACACCTTC	CACSEEGWDYGYTF
TRBJ1-5	TRBV19	NA	NA	TGTGCCAGTAGTAGCGTTGCGGGTAGCAATCAGCCCCAGCATTTT	CASSSVAGSNQPQHF
TRBJ2-2	TRBV27	NA	TRBD2	TGTGCCAGCAGTTTACGGAGCGGGGGTCACACCGGGGAGCTGTTTTTT	CASSLRSGGHTGELFF
TRBJ1-1	TRBV5-1	once	TRBD1	TGCGCCAGCAGCCTGACAGGGTTCAACACTGAAGCTTTCTTT	CASSLTGFNTEAFF
TRBJ2-5	TRBV18	once	NA	TGTGCCAGCGCCCAAGAGACCCAGTACTTC	CASAQETQYF
TRBJ2-3	TRBV7-6	NA	TRBD1	TGTGCCAGCAGCCCGGGGACAGGGGTTCTAACAGATACGCAGTATTTT	CASSPGTGVLTDTQYF
TRBJ2-3	TRBV28	NA	TRBD2	TGTGCCAGCAGTTCCCGGACTAGCGGGGGTGGAGATACGCAGTATTTT	CASSSRTSGGGDTQYF
TRBJ2-7	TRBV7-2	NA	NA	TGTGCCAGCAGCTTCCGAGGGCAGAACGAGCAGTACTTC	CASSFRGQNEQYF
TRBJ2-5	TRBV5-1	once	NA	TGCGCCAGCAGCTTAAGGCAAGAGACCCAGTACTTC	CASSLRQETQYF
TRBJ1-2	TRBV14	NA	TRBD1	TGTGCCAGCAGCCCAACAGGGGGCCTTGGCTACACCTTC	CASSPTGGLGYTF
TRBJ1-4	TRBV28	NA	TRBD1	TGTGCCAGCAGCAGTCCGGGACAGGGGAATGAAAAACTGTTTTTT	CASSSPGQGNEKLFF
TRBJ2-7	TRBV7-9	NA	TRBD1	TGTGCCAGCAGCACCAGACAGGGAATAGACTCCTACGAGCAGTACTTC	CASSTRQGIDSYEQYF
TRBJ1-1	TRBV19	NA	NA	TGTGCCATTTTGGGGAACACTGAAGCTTTCTTT	CAILGNTEAFF
TRBJ2-3	TRBV5-4	once	NA	TGTGCCAGCAGCGGCTCGGGGGCTAGAAGCACAGATACGCAGTATTTT	CASSGSGARSTDTQYF
TRBJ1-3	TRBV10-3	NA	NA	TGTGCCATCAGTGGAGTCAGGCAGGGTACCGGAAACACCATATATTTT	CAISGVRQGTGNTIYF
TRBJ2-1	TRBV5-1	NA	NA	TGCGCCAGCAGCTTGTACGACAATGAGCAGTTCTTC	CASSLYDNEQFF
TRBJ2-5	TRBV29-1	NA	TRBD1	TGCAGCGTTGGTCGCAGGGGGCTAAGCGAGACCCAGTACTTC	CSVGRRGLSETQYF
TRBJ1-1	TRBV5-1	NA	TRBD1	TGCGCCAGCAGCTTACCTACCGGGACAGGGGGCGTTAAAACTGAAGCTTTCTTT	CASSLPTGTGGVKTEAFF
TRBJ2-3	TRBV11-2	NA	TRBD2	TGTGCCAGCAGCTTATGGGGGCAGGGACTAGCGGGGGCAGATACGCAGTATTTT	CASSLWGQGLAGADTQYF
TRBJ2-2	TRBV9	NA	TRBD2	TGTGCCAGCAGTCGCCTAGCGGCGGACGGGGAGCTGTTTTTT	CASSRLAADGELFF
TRBJ2-2	TRBV7-3	few	TRBD1	TGTGCCAGCAGAACCGGGACAGGACTTGCCGGGGAGCTGTTTTTT	CASRTGTGLAGELFF
TRBJ1-1	TRBV7-2	NA	NA	TGTGCCAGCAGCCGACGCAGGGGGAACACTGAAGCTTTCTTT	CASSRRRGNTEAFF
TRBJ1-1	TRBV14	NA	TRBD1	TGTGCCAGCAGCCAATACTTCTCGGGACAGGCGAACACTGAAGCTTTCTTT	CASSQYFSGQANTEAFF
TRBJ2-4	TRBV11-2	NA	TRBD2	TGTGCCAGCAGCTCCGGACTAGCGGAGCTAGCCAAAAACATTCAGTACTTC	CASSSGLAELAKNIQYF
TRBJ2-1	TRBV20-1	NA	TRBD2	TGCAGTGCGGAATCGGGGACTAGACAGTTCTTC	CSAESGTRQFF
TRBJ2-5	TRBV9	NA	TRBD1	TGTGCCAGCAGCTCAGCCGGGACAGGGATCTTGGAGACCCAGTACTTC	CASSSAGTGILETQYF
TRBJ2-5	TRBV4-3	NA	NA	TGCGCCAGCAGCCAAGATCCTAGCATTGTAACCCAAGAGACCCAGTACTTC	CASSQDPSIVTQETQYF
TRBJ1-2	TRBV5-8	NA	NA	TGTGCCAGCAGCTCTTACGCCTCTGACAGGCCCCGTTGG	CASSSYASDRPRW
TRBJ2-1	TRBV5-1	NA	TRBD1	TGCGCCAGCAGCTTCGGGACAGGGATCGATGAGCAGTTCTTC	CASSFGTGIDEQFF